This is a list of T cell receptor beta chains from one sample in a study of PD-L1 blockade in urothelial cancer. Sequenced by immunoSEQ multiplex PCR; TCRdb stores in-frame clones only, minus some. The sample includes around 100,000 clones, 91% of them seen just once. The sample here was PBMCs, taken around atezolizumab (anti-PD-L1) treatment. The receptors originated from an elderly woman with urothelial cancer. Each CDR3 is given with its conserved first and last residue. The D gene is left open where the match is weak. Size tells how often a clone was seen (once, few, many) or the class of an expanded clone, and some rows leave it out.

d_gene: .
v_gene: TRBV18
abundance: .
j_gene: TRBJ1-1
CDR3nt: TGTGCCAGCTCCCTCGACGAGGGGGCTGAAGCTTTCTTT
CDR3aa: CASSLDEGAEAFF

d_gene: TRBD2
v_gene: TRBV7-8
abundance: .
j_gene: TRBJ2-1
CDR3nt: TGTGCCAGCAGCTCAACTAGCGGGAATAGCTACAATGAGCAGTTCTTC
CDR3aa: CASSSTSGNSYNEQFF

d_gene: .
v_gene: TRBV18
abundance: once
j_gene: TRBJ2-7
CDR3nt: TGTGCCAGCTCACCACAGGAGAGCTCCTACGAGCAGTACTTC
CDR3aa: CASSPQESSYEQYF

d_gene: .
v_gene: TRBV6-4
abundance: .
j_gene: TRBJ1-1
CDR3nt: TGTGCCAGCAGTGACCAGGCAGGTTCTGAAGCTTTCTTT
CDR3aa: CASSDQAGSEAFF

d_gene: .
v_gene: TRBV28
abundance: .
j_gene: TRBJ2-3
CDR3nt: TGTGCCAGCAGCAATACCGCTGGACAGCCAGATACGCAGTATTTT
CDR3aa: CASSNTAGQPDTQYF

d_gene: TRBD1
v_gene: TRBV5-1
abundance: .
j_gene: TRBJ2-5
CDR3nt: TGCGCCAGCAGCCCCGCCCGGGACAGCAGTAGAGAGACCCAGTACTTC
CDR3aa: CASSPARDSSRETQYF

d_gene: .
v_gene: TRBV25-1
abundance: .
j_gene: TRBJ2-6
CDR3nt: TGTGCCAGCAGTGCTAATAACCGCGGGACCAACGTCCTGACTTTC
CDR3aa: CASSANNRGTNVLTF

d_gene: .
v_gene: TRBV28
abundance: once
j_gene: TRBJ1-2
CDR3nt: TGTGCCAGCACACCCCTCGGGATTAACTATGGCTACACCTTC
CDR3aa: CASTPLGINYGYTF

d_gene: .
v_gene: TRBV2
abundance: .
j_gene: TRBJ2-1
CDR3nt: TGTGCCAGCAGTGAGGAAAGGGGGACCAACAATGAGCAGTTCTTC
CDR3aa: CASSEERGTNNEQFF

d_gene: TRBD1
v_gene: TRBV19
abundance: .
j_gene: TRBJ1-2
CDR3nt: TGTGCCAGTAGTATTCGACGGAGGGGGCGAGATGGCTACACCTTC
CDR3aa: CASSIRRRGRDGYTF

d_gene: .
v_gene: TRBV5-1
abundance: .
j_gene: TRBJ2-6
CDR3nt: TGCGCCAGCAGCCTCGGGGTGGGGGGGCGCTACTCTGGGGCCAACGTCCTGACTTTC
CDR3aa: CASSLGVGGRYSGANVLTF

d_gene: .
v_gene: TRBV11-2
abundance: .
j_gene: TRBJ1-4
CDR3nt: TGTGCCAGCAGCCCCCGGACAGCTTCAACTAATGAAAAACTGTTTTTT
CDR3aa: CASSPRTASTNEKLFF

d_gene: TRBD1
v_gene: TRBV5-1
abundance: .
j_gene: TRBJ1-1
CDR3nt: TGCGCCAGCAGCTTGATAGCAGGGGGCCCGAACACTGAAGCTTTCTTT
CDR3aa: CASSLIAGGPNTEAFF

d_gene: TRBD2
v_gene: TRBV4-1
abundance: .
j_gene: TRBJ2-1
CDR3nt: TGCGCCAGCAGCCAACTAGCGGTCGGGGGCTACAATGAGCAGTTCTTC
CDR3aa: CASSQLAVGGYNEQFF

d_gene: .
v_gene: TRBV7-6
abundance: once
j_gene: TRBJ1-5
CDR3nt: TGTGCCAGCAGCTTAATCAGCGCGAGTCAGCCCCAGCATTTT
CDR3aa: CASSLISASQPQHF

d_gene: .
v_gene: TRBV7-9
abundance: .
j_gene: TRBJ1-2
CDR3nt: TGTGCCAGCAGCCAAGCGGCGGGTACTAACTATGGCTACACCTTC
CDR3aa: CASSQAAGTNYGYTF

d_gene: .
v_gene: TRBV27
abundance: once
j_gene: TRBJ1-1
CDR3nt: TGTGCCAGCAGTTTATCACTCCTGAACACTGAAGCTTTCTTT
CDR3aa: CASSLSLLNTEAFF

d_gene: .
v_gene: TRBV9
abundance: .
j_gene: TRBJ2-1
CDR3nt: TGTGCCAGCAGCTCCCTTAGCGGCAACAATGAGCAGTTCTTC
CDR3aa: CASSSLSGNNEQFF

d_gene: TRBD1
v_gene: TRBV5-1
abundance: .
j_gene: TRBJ2-3
CDR3nt: TGCGCCAGCAGCTTAACAGGGGACAGCCGCCCCACAGATACGCAGTATTTT
CDR3aa: CASSLTGDSRPTDTQYF

d_gene: .
v_gene: TRBV7-8
abundance: .
j_gene: TRBJ1-4
CDR3nt: TGTGCCAGCAGCCCCTCCGGGAGGGAAAAACTGTTTTTT
CDR3aa: CASSPSGREKLFF

d_gene: TRBD2
v_gene: TRBV28
abundance: .
j_gene: TRBJ2-3
CDR3nt: TGTGCCAGCAGCCCTAGTCGGGCTAGCGGGAGCCATACGCAGTATTTT
CDR3aa: CASSPSRASGSHTQYF

d_gene: .
v_gene: TRBV7-8
abundance: .
j_gene: TRBJ1-2
CDR3nt: TGTGCCAGCAGCTCCATAAACGAGGGCCGTGGGATTCGAGGCTACACCTTC
CDR3aa: CASSSINEGRGIRGYTF

d_gene: TRBD1
v_gene: TRBV11-2
abundance: .
j_gene: TRBJ2-2
CDR3nt: TGTGCCAGCAGCTTGGACAGGGAGAACACCGGGGAGCTGTTTTTT
CDR3aa: CASSLDRENTGELFF

d_gene: .
v_gene: TRBV7-2
abundance: .
j_gene: TRBJ2-7
CDR3nt: TGTGCCAGCAGCTTAGCTGGCCGCCTCCACGAGCAGTACTTC
CDR3aa: CASSLAGRLHEQYF

d_gene: .
v_gene: TRBV4-2
abundance: .
j_gene: TRBJ2-1
CDR3nt: TGTGCCAGCAGCCAAGTAGGGCAGGGCGACGAGCAGTTCTTC
CDR3aa: CASSQVGQGDEQFF

d_gene: TRBD1
v_gene: TRBV5-4
abundance: .
j_gene: TRBJ1-2
CDR3nt: TGTGCCAGCAGCCCTAGCCGGGACAGGGGGTATAACTATGGCTACACCTTC
CDR3aa: CASSPSRDRGYNYGYTF

d_gene: .
v_gene: TRBV30
abundance: few
j_gene: TRBJ1-1
CDR3nt: TGTGCCTGGGAGGGGGTTTTGGGGACTGAAGCTTTCTTT
CDR3aa: CAWEGVLGTEAFF

d_gene: .
v_gene: TRBV6-4
abundance: once
j_gene: TRBJ2-5
CDR3nt: TGTGCCAGCAGCCTAAACGCCCAAGAGACCCAGTACTTC
CDR3aa: CASSLNAQETQYF

d_gene: TRBD2
v_gene: TRBV10-3
abundance: .
j_gene: TRBJ2-3
CDR3nt: TGTGCCATCAGTCCCGGGACTAGCGGTTCCAATACGCAGTATTTT
CDR3aa: CAISPGTSGSNTQYF

d_gene: TRBD1
v_gene: TRBV19
abundance: .
j_gene: TRBJ1-2
CDR3nt: TGTGCCAGTAGTATTCGGGACAGGAACTATGGCTACACCTTC
CDR3aa: CASSIRDRNYGYTF

d_gene: TRBD1
v_gene: TRBV27
abundance: .
j_gene: TRBJ2-7
CDR3nt: TGTGCCAGCAGGAGTCGACAGGGTGGGTCCTACGAGCAGTACTTC
CDR3aa: CASRSRQGGSYEQYF

d_gene: TRBD1
v_gene: TRBV7-8
abundance: .
j_gene: TRBJ2-7
CDR3nt: TGTGCCAGCAGTCCCAAGACAGGGGACGGGTACGAGCAGTACTTC
CDR3aa: CASSPKTGDGYEQYF

d_gene: TRBD2
v_gene: TRBV19
abundance: .
j_gene: TRBJ2-1
CDR3nt: TGTGCCAGTAGTATACCCCCGGGGGGGGCTGGTAATGAGCAGTTCTTC
CDR3aa: CASSIPPGGAGNEQFF

d_gene: .
v_gene: TRBV7-8
abundance: .
j_gene: TRBJ2-3
CDR3nt: TGTGCCAGCAGCTCCCAGGGTACGCAGTATTTT
CDR3aa: CASSSQGTQYF

d_gene: TRBD1
v_gene: TRBV19
abundance: .
j_gene: TRBJ2-7
CDR3nt: TGTGCCAGTAGCACCGACAGGGAAGGAACCTACGAGCAGTACTTC
CDR3aa: CASSTDREGTYEQYF

d_gene: TRBD1
v_gene: TRBV11-2
abundance: .
j_gene: TRBJ1-3
CDR3nt: TGTGCCAGCACCCGGTCAGGGGGGGGAAACACCATATATTTT
CDR3aa: CASTRSGGGNTIYF

d_gene: .
v_gene: TRBV4-2
abundance: .
j_gene: TRBJ2-5
CDR3nt: TGTGCCAGCAGCCAAGCCGGACAGCCCCAAGAGACCCAGTACTTC
CDR3aa: CASSQAGQPQETQYF

d_gene: .
v_gene: TRBV7-3
abundance: .
j_gene: TRBJ2-7
CDR3nt: TGTGCCAGCAGCTACGATCCGACTGTCTCCTACGAGCAGTACTTC
CDR3aa: CASSYDPTVSYEQYF

d_gene: TRBD2
v_gene: TRBV7-9
abundance: .
j_gene: TRBJ2-5
CDR3nt: TGTGCCAGCGGACGACTAGCGGGACGGAGTGAGACCCAGTACTTC
CDR3aa: CASGRLAGRSETQYF

d_gene: TRBD1
v_gene: TRBV27
abundance: .
j_gene: TRBJ2-5
CDR3nt: TGTGCCAGCAGAATAGGGACAGAAGAGACCCAGTACTTC
CDR3aa: CASRIGTEETQYF

d_gene: TRBD1
v_gene: TRBV18
abundance: few
j_gene: TRBJ1-1
CDR3nt: TGTGCCAGCTCCCGAACAGGGGGGGTGGGCACTGAAGCTTTCTTT
CDR3aa: CASSRTGGVGTEAFF

d_gene: TRBD2
v_gene: TRBV5-4
abundance: .
j_gene: TRBJ2-1
CDR3nt: TGTGCCAGCAGCTTGACGGGAGGGGATGAGCAGTTCTTC
CDR3aa: CASSLTGGDEQFF

d_gene: TRBD1
v_gene: TRBV14
abundance: .
j_gene: TRBJ1-2
CDR3nt: TGTGCCAGCAGCCAAAGTGGAAGGGGACAGTACCTTAACTATGGCTACACCTTC
CDR3aa: CASSQSGRGQYLNYGYTF

d_gene: TRBD1
v_gene: TRBV15
abundance: .
j_gene: TRBJ1-2
CDR3nt: TGTGCCACCAGCCCCTATGACAGGGGGCGCGTTGCTTTTGGCTACACCTTC
CDR3aa: CATSPYDRGRVAFGYTF

d_gene: .
v_gene: TRBV2
abundance: .
j_gene: TRBJ2-5
CDR3nt: TGTGCCAGCAGTAAAGAGGGAGGCCCCCAAGAGACCCAGTACTTC
CDR3aa: CASSKEGGPQETQYF

d_gene: TRBD1
v_gene: TRBV29-1
abundance: .
j_gene: TRBJ1-1
CDR3nt: TGCAGCGTTGGAGAAGCAACAGGGGGTTGGACTGAAGCTTTCTTT
CDR3aa: CSVGEATGGWTEAFF

d_gene: TRBD2
v_gene: TRBV9
abundance: .
j_gene: TRBJ2-1
CDR3nt: TGTGCCAGCAGCGGGGGGACTAGCGGGAGAAATGAGCAGTTCTTC
CDR3aa: CASSGGTSGRNEQFF

d_gene: .
v_gene: TRBV11-2
abundance: .
j_gene: TRBJ1-1
CDR3nt: TGTGCCAGCAGCTTATTCGACACTGAAGCTTTCTTT
CDR3aa: CASSLFDTEAFF

d_gene: TRBD2
v_gene: TRBV10-3
abundance: .
j_gene: TRBJ2-7
CDR3nt: TGTGCCATCAGTGAGGCAGGTGGGGTAGCGGGAATGTGGATCCCCTACGAGCAGTACTTC
CDR3aa: CAISEAGGVAGMWIPYEQYF

d_gene: TRBD1
v_gene: TRBV7-9
abundance: .
j_gene: TRBJ1-1
CDR3nt: TGTGCCAGCAGCCCTCGGGACAGGAACACTGAAGCTTTCTTT
CDR3aa: CASSPRDRNTEAFF

d_gene: TRBD2
v_gene: TRBV5-8
abundance: .
j_gene: TRBJ2-3
CDR3nt: TGTGCCAGCAGCACGGGGACTAGCGGGAGTGTGTGGGGTACGCAGTATTTT
CDR3aa: CASSTGTSGSVWGTQYF